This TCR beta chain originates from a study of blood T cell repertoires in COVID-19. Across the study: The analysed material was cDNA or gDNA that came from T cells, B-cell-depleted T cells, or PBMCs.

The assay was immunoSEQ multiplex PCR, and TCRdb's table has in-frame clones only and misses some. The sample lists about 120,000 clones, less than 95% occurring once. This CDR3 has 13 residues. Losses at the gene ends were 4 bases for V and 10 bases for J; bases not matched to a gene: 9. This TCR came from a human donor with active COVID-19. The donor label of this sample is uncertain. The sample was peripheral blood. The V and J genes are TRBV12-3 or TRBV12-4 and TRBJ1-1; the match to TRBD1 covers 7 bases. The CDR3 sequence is CASSSRQGGLAFF. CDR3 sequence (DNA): TGTGCCAGCAGTTCAAGACAGGGCGGGTTAGCTTTCTTT.